This T cell receptor (beta chain) was recovered during a study of blood T cell repertoires in COVID-19. How the authors handled the data: From reference gene primer amplification, estimates of nucleated cell counts were derived. Here immunoSEQ multiplex PCR was the method, and the copy in TCRdb shows in-frame clones only, minus some. Clone size and the V and J calls come from that table; the DNA yielded D and trimming. The sample carries 250,000 to 350,000 clones, nearly 90% recorded once. The germline V and J ends were trimmed by 0 bases and 8 bases, with 13 bases remaining between them. Germline values: CDR1 LNHNV, CDR2 YYDKDF (reference sequence). The CDR3 spans 14 residues.

The clonotype comes from a woman younger than 35 with acute COVID-19. This chain uses TRBV15 with TRBJ1-2; D not certain. Sample: PBMCs or T cells enriched from blood (not recorded which). The CDR3 reads CATSREKGGWGYTF. CDR3 nucleotide sequence: TGTGCCACCAGCAGAGAAAAGGGCGGGTGGGGCTACACCTTC.